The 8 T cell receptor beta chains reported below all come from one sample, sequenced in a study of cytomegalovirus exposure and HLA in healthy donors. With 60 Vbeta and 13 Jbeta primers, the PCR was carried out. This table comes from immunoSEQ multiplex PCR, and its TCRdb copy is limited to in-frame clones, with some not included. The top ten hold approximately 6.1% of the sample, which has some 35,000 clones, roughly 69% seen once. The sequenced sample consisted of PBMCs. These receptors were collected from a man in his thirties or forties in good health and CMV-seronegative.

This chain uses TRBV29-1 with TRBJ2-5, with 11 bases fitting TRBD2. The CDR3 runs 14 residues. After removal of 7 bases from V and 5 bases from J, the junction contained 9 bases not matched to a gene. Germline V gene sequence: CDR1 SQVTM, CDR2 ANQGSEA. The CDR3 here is CSATGTSGSETQYF. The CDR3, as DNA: TGCAGCGCCACCGGGACTAGCGGAAGCGAGACCCAGTACTTC.

The CDR3 sequence: CASSQGLGLGNEQYF. In DNA, the CDR3 is TGTGCCAGCAGCCAAGGACTAGGTCTAGGAAACGAGCAGTACTTC. The chain couples TRBV4-2 to TRBJ2-7, with TRBD2 as a possible D gene (6 bases). Germline V CDR1 and CDR2: LGHNA, YNFKEQ. This CDR3 comprises 15 residues. V lost 1 base and J 5 bases, leaving 15 bases between the germline ends.

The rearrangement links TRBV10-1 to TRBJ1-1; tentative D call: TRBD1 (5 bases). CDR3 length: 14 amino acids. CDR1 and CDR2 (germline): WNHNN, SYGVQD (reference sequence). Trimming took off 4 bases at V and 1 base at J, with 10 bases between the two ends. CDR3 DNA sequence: TGCGCCAGCAGTGGGGGCACAGAGAACACTGAAGCTTTCTTT. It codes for CASSGGTENTEAFF.

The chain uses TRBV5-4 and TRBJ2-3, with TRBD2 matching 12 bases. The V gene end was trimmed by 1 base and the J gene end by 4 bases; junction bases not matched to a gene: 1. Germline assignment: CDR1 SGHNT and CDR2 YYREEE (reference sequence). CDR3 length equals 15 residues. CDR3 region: CASSLRTSGADTQYF. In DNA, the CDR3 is TGTGCCAGCAGCTTGCGGACTAGCGGGGCAGATACGCAGTATTTT.

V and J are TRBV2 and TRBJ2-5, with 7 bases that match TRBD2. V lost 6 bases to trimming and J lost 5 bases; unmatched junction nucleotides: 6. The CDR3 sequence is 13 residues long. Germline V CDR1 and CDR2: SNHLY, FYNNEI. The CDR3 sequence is CASRPGLSETQYF. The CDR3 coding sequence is TGTGCCAGCAGGCCGGGACTATCGGAGACCCAGTACTTC.

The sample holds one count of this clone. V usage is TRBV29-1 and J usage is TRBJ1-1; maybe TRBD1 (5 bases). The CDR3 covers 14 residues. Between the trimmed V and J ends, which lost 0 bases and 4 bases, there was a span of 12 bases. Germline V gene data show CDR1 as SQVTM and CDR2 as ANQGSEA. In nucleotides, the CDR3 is TGCAGCGTTGAAGATGGGGCGGTGGGCACTGAAGCTTTCTTT. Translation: CSVEDGAVGTEAFF.

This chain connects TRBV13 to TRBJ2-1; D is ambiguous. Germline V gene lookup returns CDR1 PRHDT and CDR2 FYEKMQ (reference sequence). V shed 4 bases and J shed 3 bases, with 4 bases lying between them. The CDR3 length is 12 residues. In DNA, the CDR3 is TGTGCCAGCAGCTCCCACTACAATGAGCAGTTCTTC. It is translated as CASSSHYNEQFF. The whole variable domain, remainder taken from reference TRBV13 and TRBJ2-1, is AAGVIQSPRHLIKEKRETATLKCYPIPRHDTVYWYQQGPGQDPQFLISFYEKMQSDKGSIPDRFSAQQFSDYHSELNMSSLELGDSALYFCASSSHYNEQFFGPGTRLTVL.

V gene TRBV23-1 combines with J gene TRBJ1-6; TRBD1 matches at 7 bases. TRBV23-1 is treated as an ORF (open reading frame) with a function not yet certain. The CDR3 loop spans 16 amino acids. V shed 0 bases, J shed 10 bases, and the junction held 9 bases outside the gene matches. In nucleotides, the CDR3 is TGCGCCAGCAGTCAATCGCCAGGGGGTCGAAGATCACCCCTCCACTTT. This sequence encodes CASSQSPGGRRSPLHF.